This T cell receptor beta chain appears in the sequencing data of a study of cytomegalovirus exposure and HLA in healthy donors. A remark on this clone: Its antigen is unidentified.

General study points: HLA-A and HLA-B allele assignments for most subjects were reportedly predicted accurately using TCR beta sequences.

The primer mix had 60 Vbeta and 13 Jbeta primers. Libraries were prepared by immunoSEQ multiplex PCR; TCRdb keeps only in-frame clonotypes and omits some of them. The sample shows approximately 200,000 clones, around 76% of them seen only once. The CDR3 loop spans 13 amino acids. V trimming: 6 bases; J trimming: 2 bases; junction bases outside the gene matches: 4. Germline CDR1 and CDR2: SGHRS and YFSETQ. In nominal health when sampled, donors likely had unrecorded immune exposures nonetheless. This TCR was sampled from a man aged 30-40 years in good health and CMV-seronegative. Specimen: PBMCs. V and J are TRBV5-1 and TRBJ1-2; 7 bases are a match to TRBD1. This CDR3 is CASNQGQNYGYTF. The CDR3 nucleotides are TGCGCCAGCAACCAGGGACAGAACTATGGCTACACCTTC.